The entry below describes one T cell receptor beta chain. These data come from a study of blood T cell repertoires in COVID-19. Whole-study context: The United States, Italy and Spain provided the acute and convalescent COVID-19 samples. Sources were T cells, B-cell-depleted T cells, or PBMCs; the material itself was cDNA or gDNA.

Trimming removed 2 bases from V and 1 base from J, with 15 bases in between. This CDR3 comprises 16 residues. Germline-derived CDR1 and CDR2 are SGHRS and YFSETQ. Original processing notes: Scientists estimated how many nucleated cells there were by amplifying reference gene primers. Profiling relied on immunoSEQ multiplex PCR, and the TCRdb table lists in-frame clones only, not all of them. D and trimming were read from the DNA, whereas the V and J calls and clone size are those reported in that table. The sample carries about 140,000 clones, about nine tenths recorded once. The V call is TRBV5-1, the J call TRBJ1-1; D may be TRBD1 (6 bases). Sequenced sample: peripheral blood. The TCR was taken from a woman aged 80 or over with acute or convalescent COVID-19. The CDR3 protein is CASSLYGQLKNTEAFF. The CDR3 DNA is TGCGCCAGCAGCTTATACGGACAGCTTAAGAACACTGAAGCTTTCTTT.